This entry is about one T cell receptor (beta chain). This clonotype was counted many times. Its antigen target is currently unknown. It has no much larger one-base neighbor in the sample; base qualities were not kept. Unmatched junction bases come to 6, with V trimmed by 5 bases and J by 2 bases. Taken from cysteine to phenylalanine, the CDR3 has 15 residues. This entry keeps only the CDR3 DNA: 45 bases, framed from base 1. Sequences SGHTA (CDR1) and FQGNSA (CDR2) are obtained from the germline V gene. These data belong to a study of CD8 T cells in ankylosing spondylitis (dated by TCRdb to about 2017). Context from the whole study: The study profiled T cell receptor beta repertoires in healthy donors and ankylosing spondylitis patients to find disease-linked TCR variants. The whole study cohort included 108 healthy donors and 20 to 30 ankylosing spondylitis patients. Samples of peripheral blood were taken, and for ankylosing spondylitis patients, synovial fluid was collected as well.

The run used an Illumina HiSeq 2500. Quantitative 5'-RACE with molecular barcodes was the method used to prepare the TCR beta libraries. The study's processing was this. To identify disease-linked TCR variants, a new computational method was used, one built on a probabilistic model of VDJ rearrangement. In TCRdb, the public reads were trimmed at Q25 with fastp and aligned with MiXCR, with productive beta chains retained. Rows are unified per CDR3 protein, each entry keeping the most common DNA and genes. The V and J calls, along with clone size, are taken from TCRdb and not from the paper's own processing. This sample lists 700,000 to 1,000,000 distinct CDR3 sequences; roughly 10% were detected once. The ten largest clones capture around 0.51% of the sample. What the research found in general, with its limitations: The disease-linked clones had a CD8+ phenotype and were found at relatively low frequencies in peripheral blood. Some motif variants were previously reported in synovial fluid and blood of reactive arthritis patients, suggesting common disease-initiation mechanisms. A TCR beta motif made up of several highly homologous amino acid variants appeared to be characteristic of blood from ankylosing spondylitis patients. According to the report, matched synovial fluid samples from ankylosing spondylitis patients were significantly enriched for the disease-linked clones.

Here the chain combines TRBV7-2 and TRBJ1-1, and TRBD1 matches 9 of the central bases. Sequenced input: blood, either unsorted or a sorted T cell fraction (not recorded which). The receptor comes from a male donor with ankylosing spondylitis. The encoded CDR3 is CASSGTGNTNTEAFF. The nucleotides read TGTGCCAGCAGCGGGACAGGGAATACTAACACTGAAGCTTTCTTT.